Listed here are 26 T cell receptor beta chains from one sample, sequenced in a study of naive and memory T cell subsets. Points from the study as a whole: Naive repertoires, especially CD8, held a few larger clonotypes, possibly memory cells re-expressing CD45RA.

What these receptors recognize is not known. An equimolar mix of two oligonucleotides served as the beta constant-region primer for TRBC1 and TRBC2. Four rounds of PCR amplified the ligated cDNA using nested alpha and beta constant-region primers plus SP2. TCRdb redid the calling of the UMI-ligation and nested PCR reads with MiXCR, one entry per CDR3 protein. The table records 150,000 or so distinct CDR3 sequences, approximately 22% of them present only once. What was sequenced was naive CD4+ T cells from blood. These receptors all come from a human donor in good health.

J is TRBJ2-3 and V is TRBV4-3, with D perhaps matching TRBD1 or TRBD2 (6 bases each). This CDR3 has 13 residues. The germline gives CDR1 LGHNA, CDR2 YSLEER. Trimming took 5 bases from V and 5 from J, leaving 11 bases between them. In nucleotides, the CDR3 is TGCGCCAGCAGCGTCAAGGGGGGAGATACGCAGTATTTT. It specifies CASSVKGGDTQYF.

This clonotype appeared many times. The chain combines TRBV19 with TRBJ1-2; no clear D gene. Germline CDR1 is LNHDA and CDR2 is SQIVND (reference sequence). V was shortened by 5 bases and J by 0 bases, with 10 bases between the two germline ends. The CDR3 loop spans 14 amino acids. CDR3 in DNA: TGTGCCAGTAGTTGGCTAGACCCTAACTATGGCTACACCTTC. Its translation is CASSWLDPNYGYTF.

The chain carries TRBV28 and TRBJ2-5; possibly TRBD1 for D (5 bases). V gave up 5 bases and J gave up 3 bases, with 19 bases separating them. Germline-derived CDR1 and CDR2 are MDHEN and SYDVKM. This CDR3 is 16 amino acids long. The DNA of the CDR3 is TGTGCCAGCAGTAGACAGTGGACGAGAGGAAAAGAGACCCAGTACTTC. It is translated as CASSRQWTRGKETQYF.

This clonotype has at least ten counts. V usage is TRBV7-9 and J usage is TRBJ2-6, with D hard to call. The germline CDR1 and CDR2 sequences are SEHNR and FQNEAQ (reference sequence). This CDR3 spans 14 amino acids. Trimming removed 1 base from V and 12 bases from J, with 13 bases in between. The CDR3: CASSLVTGQAVLTF. The CDR3 DNA is TGTGCCAGCAGCTTAGTCACTGGCCAGGCCGTCCTGACTTTC.

This clonotype was seen a few times. The rearrangement links TRBV28 to TRBJ1-1; 7 nucleotides match TRBD1. The germline V gene encodes CDR1 MDHEN and CDR2 SYDVKM. The CDR3 consists of 15 residues. V was pared by 2 bases and J by 1 base, with 4 bases of the junction left unmatched. CDR3 nucleotides: TGTGCCAGCAGTTTAAGGGGGACAGCGAACACTGAAGCTTTCTTT. This gives the protein CASSLRGTANTEAFF.

The chain recombines TRBV7-2 with TRBJ1-2; no reliable D call. Trimming pared 5 bases from V and 4 bases from J, leaving 20 bases between. The CDR3 contains 16 residues. CDR1 and CDR2 from the germline V gene are SGHTA and FQGNSA. In nucleotides, the CDR3 is TGTGCCAGCAGCCGCGACCCCCTACTGGCCCGCTATGGCTACACCTTC. It codes for CASSRDPLLARYGYTF.

The chain is built from TRBV20-1 and TRBJ1-2; 8 bases line up with TRBD1. V was clipped by 5 bases and J by 0 bases; unmatched bases: 17. Per germline, CDR1 DFQATT and CDR2 SNEGSKA (reference sequence). This CDR3 is built from 18 residues. CDR3 residues: CSALTPSGTGDSNYGYTF. CDR3 sequence (DNA): TGCAGTGCTCTAACTCCTTCCGGGACAGGCGATTCTAACTATGGCTACACCTTC.

The chain employs TRBV12-3 or TRBV12-4 and TRBJ2-1; 13 positions agree with TRBD2. The V segment lost 6 bases and the J segment 6 bases; nucleotides outside the gene matches: 2. CDR3 length: 14 amino acids. CDR3 sequence (DNA): TGTGCCAGCAGGGGACTAGCGGGAATCAATGAGCAGTTCTTC. Its translation: CASRGLAGINEQFF.

There are many counts of this clonotype. The chain recombines TRBV29-1 with TRBJ2-3, with no clear D. The end of the DNA aligns better with TRBJ1-5, so the J call may be wrong. The CDR3 is 14 residues long. Per germline, CDR1 SQVTM and CDR2 ANQGSEA. The CDR3 DNA reads TGCAGCGTTAAACTAGCGGGCTTCACAGATACGCAGCATTTT. It encodes CSVKLAGFTDTQHF.

This clonotype has ten or more counts. The chain couples TRBV27 to TRBJ2-5; D is ambiguous. Trimming left V 6 bases short and J 0 bases short, with 5 bases between. CDR3 length: 12 amino acids. Germline CDR1 reads MNHEY; CDR2 reads SMNVEV (reference sequence). The CDR3 is CASRLNQETQYF. CDR3 bases: TGTGCCAGCAGATTAAACCAAGAGACCCAGTACTTC.

V is TRBV15 and J is TRBJ2-3, with D unclear. V shed 0 bases and J shed 6 bases, with 10 bases lying between them. This CDR3 region has 14 residues. Germline CDR1 and CDR2: LNHNV and YYDKDF (reference sequence). The CDR3, as DNA: TGTGCCACCAGCAGAGAAGTCCTTCTGGATACGCAGTATTTT. It yields the protein CATSREVLLDTQYF.

The CDR3 nucleotides are TGTGCCAGCAGTCAACCGACAGGGGACGCGTCTGAGCAGTTCTTC. Translated, it gives CASSQPTGDASEQFF. The chain couples TRBV7-2 to TRBJ2-1; TRBD1 agrees at 8 bases. The CDR3 length is 15 residues. The ends lost 6 bases at V and 9 bases at J; junction bases unmatched: 13. Looked up from germline, CDR1 is SGHTA and CDR2 is FQGNSA.

The V gene is TRBV3-1, the J gene TRBJ2-1, with TRBD2 matching over 12 bases. Germline CDR1 LGHDT, CDR2 YNNKEL (reference sequence). V was pared by 3 bases and J by 7 bases, with 10 bases of the junction left unmatched. CDR3 length: 17 residues. The CDR3 loop is CASSHTKTSGSKNEQFF. CDR3 nucleotide sequence: TGTGCCAGCAGCCATACTAAGACTAGCGGGAGCAAGAATGAGCAGTTCTTC.

V is TRBV7-2 and J is TRBJ2-7; D may be TRBD2 (6 bases). The CDR3 consists of 16 residues. In germline, CDR1 is SGHTA, CDR2 FQGNSA. V was pared by 5 bases and J by 6 bases, with 23 bases between. In DNA form, the CDR3 reads TGTGCCAGCAGCCAAGGAGGGCTCCCCCCTCCGGTCGAGCAGTACTTC. This sequence encodes CASSQGGLPPPVEQYF.

This chain links TRBV12-3 or TRBV12-4 with TRBJ2-7; TRBD1 might be the D (5 bases). The CDR3 is 13 amino acids. Trimming took off 6 bases at V and 6 bases at J, with 15 bases between the two ends. This CDR3 is CASRTDSHGEQYF. Written as DNA, the CDR3 is TGTGCCAGCAGGACTGACAGCCATGGCGAGCAGTACTTC.

This clonotype appeared a few times. The V call is TRBV5-1, the J call TRBJ1-6; 8 bases align to TRBD1. Looked up from germline, CDR1 is SGHRS and CDR2 is YFSETQ. The CDR3 extends over 16 amino acids. J lost 9 bases, V lost 4 bases, and 12 bases had no gene match. The chain's CDR3 is CASSPVGGTGGSPLHF. The CDR3 region has the DNA TGCGCCAGCAGCCCAGTCGGCGGGACAGGTGGTTCACCCCTCCACTTT.

This clonotype was observed once. The junction does not match germline at one end; this may be a read error. This chain connects TRBV10-2 to TRBJ2-5; D is ambiguous. The CDR3 runs to 15 residues. Germline V gives CDR1 WSHSY, CDR2 SAAADI. The CDR3 here is CASGESFSIWETQYF. As DNA, the CDR3 is TGCGCCAGCGGTGAGTCCTTTAGCATATGGGAGACCCAGTACTTC.

This chain connects TRBV28 to TRBJ2-5; a possible D gene is TRBD1 (6 bases). The CDR3 has 15 residues. The germline gives CDR1 MDHEN, CDR2 SYDVKM. Trimming pared 5 bases from V and 5 bases from J, leaving 18 bases between. CDR3 loop: CASSLPTGKGETQYF. The DNA of the CDR3 is TGTGCCAGCAGTCTCCCCACAGGGAAAGGCGAGACCCAGTACTTC.

This clonotype was seen repeatedly, ten times or more. The genes are TRBV6-5 and TRBJ2-4, with D possibly TRBD1 on 6 matching bases. The length of the CDR3 is 14 residues. The V end lost 5 bases, the J end lost 5 bases, and 13 bases lay between the germline ends. Germline V gene data show CDR1 as MNHEY and CDR2 as SVGAGI. The CDR3 nucleotides read TGTGCCAGCAGTCAACAGGGTTGGGAAAACATTCAGTACTTC. It translates to CASSQQGWENIQYF.

V gene TRBV20-1 combines with J gene TRBJ2-7; D gene unclear. With 0 bases removed from V and 0 bases from J, the gap between germline ends came to 9 bases. This CDR3 is 14 amino acids long. Germline V gives CDR1 DFQATT, CDR2 SNEGSKA (reference sequence). The CDR3 DNA is TGCAGTGCTAGAGAGGGCCAAAGCTCCTACGAGCAGTACTTC. This codes for CSAREGQSSYEQYF.

The V gene is TRBV6-2 or TRBV6-3, the J gene TRBJ2-3, with D uncertain. Germline CDR1 MNHEY, CDR2 SVGEGT. V was trimmed by 6 bases and J by 5 bases, leaving 12 bases between them. This CDR3 comprises 13 residues. The CDR3 coding sequence is TGTGCCAGCAGCCCGAGGCCGCGAGATACGCAGTATTTT. Its translation is CASSPRPRDTQYF.

The chain combines TRBV27 with TRBJ2-1, with D perhaps matching TRBD1 (5 bases). The germline V gene has CDR1 MNHEY and CDR2 SMNVEV (reference sequence). The CDR3 covers 14 residues. V was clipped by 8 bases and J by 2 bases, with 13 bases between them. This CDR3 reads CASGFRQTYNEQFF. As DNA, the CDR3 is TGTGCCAGCGGATTCAGACAGACCTACAATGAGCAGTTCTTC.

The chain links TRBV28 to TRBJ2-3, with a possible D match to TRBD2 (6 bases). The V gene's germline CDR1 is MDHEN and CDR2 SYDVKM. V was clipped by 6 bases and J by 6 bases, with 13 bases between them. There are 13 residues in the CDR3. Here the CDR3 DNA reads TGTGCCAGCAGCCTTGGGGACTGGGATACGCAGTATTTT. It encodes CASSLGDWDTQYF. The complete variable domain, with remaining parts taken from reference TRBV28 and TRBJ2-3, reads DVKVTQSSRYLVKRTGEKVFLECVQDMDHENMFWYRQDPGLGLRLIYFSYDVKMKEKGDIPEGYSVSREKKERFSLILESASTNQTSMYLCASSLGDWDTQYFGPGTRLTVL.

The rearrangement uses TRBV7-9 and TRBJ1-5, with a weak D call TRBD1 (5 bases). The CDR3 spans 15 residues. Germline CDR1 is SEHNR and CDR2 is FQNEAQ (reference sequence). The V gene lost 6 bases and the J gene lost 5 bases, with 17 bases spanning the gap. The CDR3, as DNA: TGTGCCAGCAGTTCCACTGGCCAGGGCTATCAGCCCCAGCATTTT. It encodes CASSSTGQGYQPQHF.

J is TRBJ2-3 and V is TRBV6-1; 10 bases are a match to TRBD1. Germline trimming cut 8 bases from V and 4 bases from J; bases unmatched to any gene: 9. Germline lookup yields CDR1 MNHNS and CDR2 SASEGT. The CDR3 is 15 amino acids. The DNA for the CDR3 is TGTGCCAGCGGGAAGGGACAGGGGATAGCAGATACGCAGTATTTT. Protein sequence: CASGKGQGIADTQYF.

This clonotype was counted a few times. V gene TRBV4-1 combines with J gene TRBJ2-1, with 9 bases that match TRBD2. CDR3 size: 17 residues. Germline assignment: CDR1 MGHRA and CDR2 YSYEKL. Trimming took 0 bases from V and 15 from J; bases not matched to a gene: 18. The CDR3 DNA reads as TGCGCCAGCAGCCAAGATTGGGGCGGGAGGGCCTTATCTAGGTGGTTCTTC. Amino acids: CASSQDWGGRALSRWFF.